The 11 T cell receptor beta chains given below trace back to one sample, sequenced in a study of cytomegalovirus exposure and HLA in healthy donors. The protocol was immunoSEQ multiplex PCR, while the TCRdb copy is restricted to in-frame clones and leaves out a portion. The data hold around 70,000 clones, with approximately 95% observed a single time. Sequenced: PBMCs. These receptors came from a man younger than 35 in good health and CMV-seronegative.

Concerning this clone: A read error may produce the germline difference seen at one junction end. The chain has TRBV10-3 and TRBJ1-5, with a possible D match to TRBD1 (6 bases). CDR1 and CDR2 from the germline V gene are ENHRY and SYGVKD. This CDR3 region has 13 residues. Here the CDR3 DNA reads TGTGCCACAGGGACAACGGGGAACCTCCATTCGGATTTT. Translation: CATGTTGNLHSDF.

The V and J genes are TRBV19 and TRBJ1-2, with TRBD1 matching over 8 bases. V shed 4 bases, J shed 4 bases, and the junction held 8 bases outside the gene matches. Germline-derived CDR1 and CDR2 are LNHDA and SQIVND (reference sequence). This CDR3 contains 15 residues. CDR3 sequence reads: CASSTASGGSYGYTF. The DNA for the CDR3 is TGTGCCAGTAGTACAGCTTCAGGGGGCTCCTATGGCTACACCTTC.

The genes are TRBV7-6 and TRBJ2-5, with 7 bases aligning to TRBD2. The CDR3 has 15 amino acids. J was trimmed by 5 bases and V by 5 bases; bases with no gene match: 11. The V gene's germline CDR1 is SGHVS and CDR2 FNYEAQ. CDR3 DNA sequence: TGTGCCAGCAGCCGGGGGGTGCAGGGCGGGGAGACCCAGTACTTC. It translates to CASSRGVQGGETQYF.

This sequence joins TRBV5-1 and TRBJ1-3, with D perhaps TRBD1 (5 bases). Looked up from germline, CDR1 is SGHRS and CDR2 is YFSETQ. V was pared by 3 bases and J by 4 bases, with 11 bases between. The CDR3 is 14 amino acids. CDR3: CASSSQDPGNTIYF. The CDR3, as DNA: TGCGCCAGCAGCTCACAGGACCCCGGAAACACCATATATTTT.

This CDR3 reads CAWSPGLAYTEAFF. The CDR3 nucleotides read TGTGCCTGGAGCCCCGGATTAGCCTACACTGAAGCTTTCTTT. This rearrangement joins TRBV30 to TRBJ1-1; D gene ambiguous. CDR1 is GTSNPN, CDR2 SVGIG, per germline (reference sequence). The V gene lost 3 bases and the J gene lost 3 bases, with 14 bases spanning the gap. The CDR3 has 14 residues.

CDR3 in DNA: TGTGCCAGCAGTCCAACAGGAGCCAATAACTATGGCTACACCTTC. Translated, it gives CASSPTGANNYGYTF. The rearrangement joins TRBV27 to TRBJ1-2; D possibly corresponds to TRBD1 (5 bases). The germline V gene has CDR1 MNHEY and CDR2 SMNVEV (reference sequence). The CDR3 is made up of 15 amino acids. The V end was cut by 5 bases, the J end by 1 base, with 14 bases between.

This clone was seen only once. The chain combines TRBV5-4 with TRBJ2-1, with D maybe TRBD2 (5 bases). Per germline, CDR1 SGHNT and CDR2 YYREEE (reference sequence). This CDR3 is 18 amino acids long. V lost 0 bases to trimming and J lost 0 bases, with 16 bases between them. The CDR3 DNA reads TGTGCCAGCAGCTTGGCCTACGAGGGCGACATCTCCTACAATGAGCAGTTCTTC. Translated: CASSLAYEGDISYNEQFF.

The chain is built from TRBV27 and TRBJ2-2; 7 bases agree with TRBD2. Germline V gives CDR1 MNHEY, CDR2 SMNVEV (reference sequence). The ends lost 7 bases at V and 4 bases at J; junction bases unmatched: 6. The CDR3 consists of 14 residues. This CDR3 is CASTPREGTGELFF. In nucleotides, the CDR3 is TGTGCCAGCACCCCAAGGGAGGGCACCGGGGAGCTGTTTTTT.

The V call is TRBV6-1, the J call TRBJ1-5; D uncertain. The CDR3 has 12 residues. Trimming stripped 3 bases from V and 7 bases from J, with 7 bases between. Germline CDR1 reads MNHNS; CDR2 reads SASEGT. The CDR3 coding sequence is TGTGCCAGCAGTGAGGGAGGCCAGCCCCAGCATTTT. Amino acid sequence: CASSEGGQPQHF.

The CDR3 region has the DNA TGTGCCAGCAGTGGACAGGGTGGAGACTACGAGCAGTACTTC. Its translation: CASSGQGGDYEQYF. The chain carries TRBV28 and TRBJ2-7; 8 bases are a match to TRBD1. Germline V CDR1 and CDR2: MDHEN, SYDVKM. The J segment lost 3 bases and the V segment lost 5 bases, leaving 6 bases of the junction unmatched. This CDR3 contains 14 residues.

J is TRBJ1-5 and V is TRBV23-1; 10 bases map to TRBD1. TRBV23-1 is an open reading frame whose function is uncertain. J gave up 9 bases and V 2 bases, and 10 bases lay outside the gene matches. CDR3 length: 16 amino acids. The CDR3 bases are TGCGCCAGCAGTCAAGGGACAGGGGTCCCCGTCCTGCCCCAGCATTTT. Translation: CASSQGTGVPVLPQHF.